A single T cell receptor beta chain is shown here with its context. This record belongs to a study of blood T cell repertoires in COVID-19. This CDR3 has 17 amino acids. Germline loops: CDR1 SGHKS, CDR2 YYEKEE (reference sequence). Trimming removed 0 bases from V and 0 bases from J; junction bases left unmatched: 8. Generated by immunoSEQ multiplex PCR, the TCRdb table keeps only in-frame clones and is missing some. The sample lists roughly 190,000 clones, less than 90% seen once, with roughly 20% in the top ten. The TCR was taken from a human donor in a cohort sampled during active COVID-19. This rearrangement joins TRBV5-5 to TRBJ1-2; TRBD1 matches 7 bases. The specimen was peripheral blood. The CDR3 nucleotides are TGTGCCAGCAGCTTGGCGCCGGGACAGTCAGCTAACTATGGCTACACCTTC. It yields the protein CASSLAPGQSANYGYTF.